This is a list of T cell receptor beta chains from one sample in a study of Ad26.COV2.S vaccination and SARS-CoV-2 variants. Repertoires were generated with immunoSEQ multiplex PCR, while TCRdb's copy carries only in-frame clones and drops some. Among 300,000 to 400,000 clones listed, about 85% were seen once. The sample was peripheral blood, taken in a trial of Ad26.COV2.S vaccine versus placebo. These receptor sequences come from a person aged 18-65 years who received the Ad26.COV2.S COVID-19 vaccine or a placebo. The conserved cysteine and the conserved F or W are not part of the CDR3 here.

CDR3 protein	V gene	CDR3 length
ATKTGTGNYGYT	TRBV10-3	12
ASSVTAAPGVGEQY	TRBV9	14
ASSYRRGYEKLF	TRBV6-5	12
ASSQASGGSYEQY	TRBV4-2	13
ASSSPGLSTDTQY	TRBV19	13
ASSRIWGAVGWGTGELF	TRBV5-6	17
ASSLRDREETQY	TRBV7-9	12
ASSFRPDTYSGANVLT	TRBV28	16
ASSQDPSTGREKLF	TRBV3-1/TRBV3-2	14
ASSYNEGLAGGSVQETQY	TRBV6-2/TRBV6-3	18
ASRNVEKLF	TRBV2	9
ASSSMVGNEQY	TRBV7-6	11
ASSYSSGRGPDTQY	TRBV6-5	14
ASSIDLDRASD	TRBV19	11
ASSADRGGGGYT	TRBV10-2	12
AWSIDSKNSPLH	TRBV30	12
ASSLGVRQMNTEAF	TRBV7-2	14
AWSTPEEGRARGELF	TRBV30	15
ASSLGGRAFEQF	TRBV28	12
ASSEGWGNEKLF	TRBV6-1	12
ASSVGTGNYEQY	TRBV2	12
AIRSPQGALHAF	TRBV10-3	12
ASSVSQGQRYGYT	TRBV7-8	13
ASTPGGTPIYEQY	TRBV6-2/TRBV6-3	13
ASSQDFPPTGTAYEQY	TRBV4-3	16
ASSLFSSSGSYNEQF	TRBV5-1	15
ASSYTGSRETQY	TRBV27	12
ASSGGSIPETQY	TRBV9	12
ASSSGTSGKFEQY	TRBV7-9	13
ASSSTGSSYNSPLH	TRBV5-5	14
ASSRDRGDNQPQH	TRBV10-3	13
ASSTGGVARAYEQY	TRBV5-1	14
ASSLRPGVGINQPQH	TRBV7-2	15
ASSQAPVEGFYEQY	TRBV4-1	14
ASSRSLEQY	TRBV2	9
ASSQRSAYEQY	TRBV7-9	11
ASSLPTGTNEQF	TRBV5-1	12
ASSSPGQKTDTQY	TRBV28	13
ASSPGRETSGRLDTQY	TRBV5-1	16
ASSYGTPGNTIY	TRBV6-5	12
ASSLRLSGAWN	TRBV28	11
ASSFDRGSTGELF	TRBV6-5	13
ASSLVSGPSYEQY	TRBV7-9	13
ATRSGLKSYEQY	TRBV24-1	12
ASSESSGRSYEQY	TRBV10-1	13
ASSLMAGPYNSPLH	TRBV5-6	14
ASSAMGNYGYT	TRBV13	11
ASSLKQGANEKLF	TRBV7-2	13
ASSLGGQGLGSPLH	TRBV11-2	14
ASTSTPVGINEQF	TRBV6-5	13